Sequencing of this TCR beta chain was carried out in a study of T cells after yellow fever vaccination. Study-wide results and caveats: A minor fraction of clonotypes spanned both CD4 and CD8 compartments. One caveat is that FACS-sorted repertoires could contain abundant clonotypes contaminating from the bulk population. Post-booster reappearance was seen for most primary-vaccination clones (about 96% CD4, 75% to 90% CD8).

By 5'RACE template switching, TCR cDNA was produced, with a universal primer site and UMIs added in the process. TCRdb re-called the 5' RACE reads with MiXCR, one entry per CDR3 protein. The table records about 200,000 distinct CDR3 sequences, roughly 3.3% of them present only once. Germline V gene data show CDR1 as SGHRS and CDR2 as YFSETQ. This CDR3 comprises 17 residues. The V end lost 0 bases, the J end lost 0 bases, and 13 bases lay between the germline ends. This clonotype turned up a few times. What it recognizes is unknown. This sample comprised CD4+ T cells sorted from PBMCs, obtained 10 days after the yellow fever booster vaccination. This rearrangement joins TRBV5-1 to TRBJ2-1; possibly TRBD2 for D (6 bases). This receptor was taken from a man aged 18 to 30 who received the YFV17D yellow fever vaccine. The CDR3, as DNA: TGCGCCAGCAGCTTGGGAGGCGGGGTAAGCTCCTACAATGAGCAGTTCTTC. Its protein is CASSLGGGVSSYNEQFF. Variable domain in full (rest from reference TRBV5-1 and TRBJ2-1): KAGVTQTPRYLIKTRGQQVTLSCSPISGHRSVSWYQQTPGQGLQFLFEYFSETQRNKGNFPGRFSGRQFSNSRSEMNVSTLELGDSALYLCASSLGGGVSSYNEQFFGPGTRLTVL.